A single sample gave rise to the 14 T cell receptor beta chains below, sequenced in a study of low-dose radiotherapy and immunotherapy resistance in tumors. The sample's time point: before trial treatment. First-strand cDNA relied on TRAV- and TRBV-specific primers spanning alpha and beta chains. TCRs underwent about 22 PCR cycles of amplification with a constant-region primer and V-primer adapter. MiXCR, run by TCRdb on the reads, gives a single entry per CDR3 protein. This table holds approximately 70,000 distinct CDR3 sequences, around 31% found once. The sample in question was PBMCs, obtained before treatment. The receptors here all came from a female donor with ovarian cancer.

This clonotype was counted at least ten times. The chain links TRBV24-1 to TRBJ2-1; TRBD2 might be the D (5 bases). Germline V gene sequence: CDR1 KGHDR, CDR2 SFDVKD. The CDR3 has 14 residues. Trimming shortened V by 4 bases and J by 7 bases, and 13 bases separated the two germline ends. The CDR3 region is CATSDRTSRNEQFF. The CDR3 DNA follows: TGTGCCACCAGTGACCGTACTAGTAGGAATGAGCAGTTCTTC.

In nucleotides, the CDR3 is TGTGCCAGCAGCATAGGGACAGCTAACTATGGCTACACCTTC. The encoded protein is CASSIGTANYGYTF. The chain carries TRBV28 and TRBJ1-2, with 7 bases that match TRBD1. Germline CDR1 reads MDHEN; CDR2 reads SYDVKM. The V gene end was trimmed by 6 bases and the J gene end by 0 bases; junction bases not matched to a gene: 4. The CDR3 totals 14 residues.

This clonotype has just one count. This sequence is one base from a far larger clone and is likely a read error. The chain links TRBV6-6 to TRBJ2-1, with 9 nucleotides matching TRBD1. This CDR3 contains 16 residues. V shed 6 bases, J shed 10 bases, and the junction held 16 bases outside the gene matches. In germline, CDR1 is MNHNY, CDR2 SVGAGI (reference sequence). The CDR3 DNA is TGTGCCAGCAGACCAGAGACAGGGGGGTTCCTTTACGAGCAGTTCTTC. This sequence encodes CASRPETGGFLYEQFF.

At least ten counts were recorded for this clonotype. The V and J genes are TRBV6-2 or TRBV6-3 and TRBJ1-1, with 7 positions matching TRBD1. The germline gives CDR1 MNHEY, CDR2 SVGEGT. V lost 6 bases and J lost 3; bases outside the gene matches: 4. CDR3 length equals 13 residues. CDR3 sequence (DNA): TGTGCCAGCAGACGACAGGGTGACACTGAAGCTTTCTTT. The encoded protein is CASRRQGDTEAFF.

This clonotype has ten or more counts. The chain is built from TRBV2 and TRBJ2-1, with TRBD1 matching 9 bases. With V trimmed by 6 bases and J by 15 bases, 9 bases remained unmatched. The CDR3 consists of 12 residues. Germline CDR1 SNHLY, CDR2 FYNNEI. The CDR3 protein is CASRTTGGGPFF. The DNA for the CDR3 is TGTGCCAGCAGAACCACAGGGGGCGGCCCGTTCTTC. Supplemented by reference TRBV2 and TRBJ2-1, the full variable domain reads EPEVTQTPSHQVTQMGQEVILRCVPISNHLYFYWYRQILGQKVEFLVSFYNNEISEKSEIFDDQFSVERPDGSNFTLKIRSTKLEDSAMYFCASRTTGGGPFFGPGTRLTVL.

This clonotype was found many times. The chain's CDR3 is CASSPAGRTDTQYF. The CDR3 bases are TGTGCCAGCTCTCCGGCGGGGAGGACAGATACGCAGTATTTT. The J gene is TRBJ2-3, the V gene TRBV18; D is possibly TRBD2 (6 bases). Trimming cost V 6 bases and J 3 bases, with 13 bases left between them. CDR3 length: 14 residues. Looked up from germline, CDR1 is KGHSH and CDR2 is LQKENI.

As for this clonotype: A far more abundant clone sits one base away, making this likely a read error. Written as DNA, the CDR3 is TGTGCCAGCAGTTACTCGGGACAGGGTTGCGAAAAACTGTTTTTT. It yields the protein CASSYSGQGCEKLFF. The V call is TRBV6-1, the J call TRBJ1-4; 9 nucleotides line up with TRBD1. From germline, CDR1 is MNHNS and CDR2 SASEGT. The CDR3 totals 15 residues. V shed 5 bases and J 8 bases; nucleotides not matched to a gene: 9.

This chain links TRBV20-1 with TRBJ1-1; D not certain. CDR1 is DFQATT and CDR2 is SNEGSKA in the germline V gene (reference sequence). The CDR3 is made up of 15 amino acids. V was shortened by 1 base and J by 0 bases, with 12 bases between the two germline ends. For the CDR3, the DNA is TGCAGTGCTAGAGGCCTTCGAGGACTGAACACTGAAGCTTTCTTT. This encodes CSARGLRGLNTEAFF.

This clonotype was observed once. The rearrangement links TRBV28 to TRBJ1-2; D not resolved. The CDR3 is made up of 11 amino acids. The V end was cut by 11 bases, the J end by 6 bases, with 13 bases between. Looked up from germline, CDR1 is MDHEN and CDR2 is SYDVKM. CDR3 DNA sequence: TGTGCCCACGAGGGAGCAAATGGCTACACCTTC. Translated, it gives CAHEGANGYTF.

This clonotype is categorized as medium-sized (0.01 to 0.1%). This chain uses TRBV4-1 with TRBJ2-1; tentative D call: TRBD2 (5 bases). The CDR3 length is 12 residues. CDR1 is MGHRA and CDR2 is YSYEKL in the germline V gene. V shed 4 bases and J shed 14 bases, with 15 bases lying between them. The CDR3 sequence: CASSRGEGSEFF. CDR3 bases: TGCGCCAGCAGCCGCGGAGAGGGTTCTGAGTTCTTC.

The genes are TRBV5-3 and TRBJ2-7, with 8 bases fitting TRBD2. TRBV5-3 is an ORF, with its function uncertain. This CDR3 contains 14 residues. Trimming cost V 8 bases and J 5 bases; bases outside gene matches: 12. The CDR3 reads CASSVAGGPNEQYF. The CDR3 DNA reads as TGTGCCAGCAGCGTGGCGGGGGGCCCCAACGAGCAGTACTTC.

There are many counts of this clonotype. The chain couples TRBV20-1 to TRBJ1-5, with D tentatively TRBD1 (5 bases). The CDR3 has 14 amino acids. The V end lost 0 bases, the J end lost 6 bases, and 12 bases lay between the germline ends. Germline CDR1 and CDR2: DFQATT and SNEGSKA (reference sequence). For the CDR3, the DNA is TGCAGTGCTAGAGATCAGAGGGGAGGTCAGCCCCAGCATTTT. This translates into CSARDQRGGQPQHF.

V is TRBV28 and J is TRBJ1-5; the D gene is possibly TRBD1 (6 bases). The CDR3 has 15 residues. Germline V gene lookup returns CDR1 MDHEN and CDR2 SYDVKM. Deletions cut 4 bases from V and 4 bases from J, with 14 bases between. The CDR3 region is CASSSNYRVNQPQHF. Here the CDR3 DNA reads TGTGCCAGCAGTTCAAATTACAGGGTTAATCAGCCCCAGCATTTT.

V is TRBV3-1 and J is TRBJ1-5; D gene ambiguous. The ends were cut back, 3 bases at V and 7 bases at J, with 16 bases in the middle. CDR3 length: 15 residues. The germline V gene encodes CDR1 LGHDT and CDR2 YNNKEL (reference sequence). DNA for the CDR3: TGTGCCAGCAGCCAGCTACCCGGGAGACTACAGCCCCAGCATTTT. As protein: CASSQLPGRLQPQHF.